Shown below are 10 T cell receptor beta chains from a single sample sequenced in a study of post-analysis software for immune sequencing data. The study, taken as a whole, reports: Patients showed TRBV5-6, TRBV5-1 and TRBV20-1 among roughly five TRBV segments more frequent than in controls.

For these receptors, no antigen is known. Unique molecular identifiers were present in the TCR beta cDNA libraries. TCRdb independently ran MiXCR on the PCR reads; one entry per CDR3 protein. This sample has roughly 620,000 distinct CDR3 sequences, with around 40% found just once. The sample comprised blood. All receptors derive from a girl between 5 and 17 years old with multiple sclerosis.

This clonotype was observed a single time. J is TRBJ2-7 and V is TRBV5-1; D possibly matches TRBD1 or TRBD2 (5 bases each). The end of the DNA fits TRBJ2-5 better, so the J call may be wrong. The germline V gene has CDR1 SGHRS and CDR2 YFSETQ. The CDR3 spans 15 residues. CDR3 sequence (DNA): TGCGCCAGCAGCTTGGGCCCTAGGGACCCAGGGACCCAGTACTTC. Its translation: CASSLGPRDPGTQYF.

This clonotype has only a few counts. J is TRBJ2-7 and V is TRBV7-3, with 10 bases identical to TRBD2. The CDR3 has 15 amino acids. Trimming removed 5 bases from V and 2 bases from J; junction bases left unmatched: 6. Germline CDR1 SGHTA, CDR2 FQGTGA. The CDR3, as DNA: TGTGCCAGCAGCCAGAGCGGGGGGGCCGCCTACGAGCAGTACTTC. Encoded protein: CASSQSGGAAYEQYF.

This clonotype was detected only a few times. The J gene is TRBJ1-6, the V gene TRBV9; D uncertain. Trimming cost V 0 bases and J 3 bases, with 10 bases left between them. Germline V gene sequence: CDR1 SGDLS, CDR2 YYNGEE. The CDR3 contains 16 residues. CDR3 DNA sequence: TGTGCCAGCAGCGTAGGACCAAAAGGCTATAATTCACCCCTCCACTTT. As protein: CASSVGPKGYNSPLHF.

J is TRBJ2-7 and V is TRBV6-9, with D tentatively TRBD2 (6 bases). Deletions cut 11 bases from V and 0 bases from J, with 17 bases between. There are 14 residues in the CDR3. Germline CDR1 reads MNHGY; CDR2 reads SVAAGI. CDR3 amino acids: CAVHRDGGSYEQYF. DNA for the CDR3: TGTGCCGTCCACCGGGACGGGGGCTCCTACGAGCAGTACTTC.

This clonotype was observed a handful of times. V is TRBV12-3 or TRBV12-4 and J is TRBJ2-7; D gene ambiguous. CDR3 length equals 14 residues. V lost 5 bases and J lost 2, with 13 bases in between. The CDR3 sequence: CASSRRRFTYEQYF. CDR3 nucleotides: TGTGCCAGCAGTCGGAGACGGTTTACCTACGAGCAGTACTTC.

This clonotype has only one observation. The J gene is TRBJ2-1, the V gene TRBV5-5; D may be TRBD1 (5 bases). Germline V gives CDR1 SGHKS, CDR2 YYEKEE (reference sequence). V was trimmed by 4 bases and J by 3 bases, leaving 17 bases between them. This CDR3 is 16 amino acids long. The CDR3, as DNA: TGTGCCAGCAGCCTCCTTTCCGGGCAGGGCTACAATGAGCAGTTCTTC. It codes for CASSLLSGQGYNEQFF.

V and J are TRBV7-9 and TRBJ2-3; 10 nucleotides match TRBD1. Germline CDR1 reads SEHNR; CDR2 reads FQNEAQ (reference sequence). The CDR3 consists of 17 residues. V was clipped by 3 bases and J by 2 bases; unmatched bases: 8. CDR3 sequence reads: CASSFGQGGIYTDTQYF. In nucleotides, the CDR3 is TGTGCCAGCAGCTTCGGACAGGGGGGGATTTACACAGATACGCAGTATTTT.

The J gene is TRBJ2-4, the V gene TRBV20-1, with TRBD2 matching 11 bases. The DNA end favors TRBJ2-7, so the J call may be wrong. This CDR3 contains 15 residues. The germline CDR1 and CDR2 sequences are DFQATT and SNEGSKA (reference sequence). CDR3 nucleotides: TGCAGTGCTAGAGATCGGTCACTAGCGGGAGTCGAGCAGTACTTC. Residues: CSARDRSLAGVEQYF.

The rearrangement links TRBV21-1 to TRBJ1-1; the table's D call, TRBD1, was not checked against the DNA. TRBV21-1 corresponds to a pseudogene. The CDR3 spans 19 residues. CDR3 nucleotide sequence: TGTGCCAGCAGCAAAGTGGAGGGGGGGCGGGTCCCCATGAACACTGAAGCTTTCTTT. Amino acid sequence: CASSKVEGGRVPMNTEAFF.

The rearrangement links TRBV5-1 to TRBJ2-5; D call uncertain. The CDR3 spans 13 residues. Germline CDR1 reads SGHRS; CDR2 reads YFSETQ. V lost 4 bases, J lost 1 base, and 8 bases lay in between. This CDR3 reads CASSTQPQETQYF. The CDR3 nucleotides read TGCGCCAGCAGCACACAGCCCCAAGAGACCCAGTACTTC.